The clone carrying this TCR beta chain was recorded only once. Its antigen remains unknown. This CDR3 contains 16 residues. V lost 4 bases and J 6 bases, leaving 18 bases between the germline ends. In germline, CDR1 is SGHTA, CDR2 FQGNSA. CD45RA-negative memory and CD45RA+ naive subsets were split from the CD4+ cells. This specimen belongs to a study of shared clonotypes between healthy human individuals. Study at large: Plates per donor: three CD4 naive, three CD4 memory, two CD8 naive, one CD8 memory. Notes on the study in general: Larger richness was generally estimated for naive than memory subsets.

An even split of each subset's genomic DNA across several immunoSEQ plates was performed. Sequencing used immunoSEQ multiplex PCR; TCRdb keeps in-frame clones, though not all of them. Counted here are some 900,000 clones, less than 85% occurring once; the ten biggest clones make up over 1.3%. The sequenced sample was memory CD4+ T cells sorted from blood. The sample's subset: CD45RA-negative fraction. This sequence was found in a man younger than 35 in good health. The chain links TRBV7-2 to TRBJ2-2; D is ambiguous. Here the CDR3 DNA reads TGTGCCAGCAGCTCTGGACCCAATCGTGTTGCCGGGGAGCTGTTTTTT. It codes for CASSSGPNRVAGELFF.